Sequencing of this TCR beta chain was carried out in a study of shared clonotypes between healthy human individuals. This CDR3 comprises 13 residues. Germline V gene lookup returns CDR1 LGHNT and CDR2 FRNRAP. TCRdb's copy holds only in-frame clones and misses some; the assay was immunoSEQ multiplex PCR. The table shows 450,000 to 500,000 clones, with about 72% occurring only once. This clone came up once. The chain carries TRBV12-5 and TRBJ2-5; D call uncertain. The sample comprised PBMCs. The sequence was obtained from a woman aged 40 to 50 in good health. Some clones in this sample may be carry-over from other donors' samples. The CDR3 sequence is CALVTSVQETQYF. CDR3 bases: TGTGCCCTGGTGACCAGCGTACAAGAGACCCAGTACTTC. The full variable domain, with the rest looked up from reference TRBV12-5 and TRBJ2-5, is DARVTQTPRHKVTEMGQEVTMRCQPILGHNTVFWYRQTMMQGLELLAYFRNRAPLDDSGMPKDRFSAEMPDATLATLKIQPSEPRDSAVYFCALVTSVQETQYFGPGTRLLVL.